Sequencing of this TCR beta chain was carried out in a study of cytomegalovirus exposure and HLA in healthy donors. Study-level results: DRB1 had the most TCR associations and HLA-C the fewest, a later analysis found, with rates varying by HLA locus.

Donors sampled were nominally healthy, though unrecorded immune exposures were likely. V was trimmed by 4 bases and J by 2 bases, leaving 13 bases between them. Germline CDR1 and CDR2: SGHDT and YYEEEE. This CDR3 region has 15 residues. About this clone: Antigen: not known.

The PCR contained 60 Vbeta and 13 Jbeta primers. Repertoires were generated with immunoSEQ multiplex PCR, while TCRdb's copy carries only in-frame clones and drops some. The top ten hold roughly 9.7% of the sample, which has about 140,000 clones, around 80% seen once. The sequence came from a woman aged 55-69 years in good health and CMV-seropositive. The sample comprised PBMCs. This chain connects TRBV5-6 to TRBJ1-5, with TRBD1 as a possible D gene (5 bases). The CDR3 is CASSRGEGGNQPQHF. The CDR3 coding sequence is TGTGCCAGCAGCCGGGGGGAAGGTGGCAATCAGCCCCAGCATTTT.